Reported below is one T cell receptor beta chain. Profiling relied on immunoSEQ multiplex PCR, and the TCRdb table lists in-frame clones only, not all of them. The data show 70,000 or so clones, with roughly 90% seen just once and roughly 0.58% held by the top ten. This specimen belongs to a study of blood T cell repertoires in COVID-19. At the level of the study: The analysed material was cDNA or gDNA that came from T cells, B-cell-depleted T cells, or PBMCs.

The CDR3 has 16 residues. Germline CDR1 is MRHNA and CDR2 is SNTAGT. V shed 4 bases, J shed 6 bases, and the junction held 12 bases outside the gene matches. The origin of this receptor is a man in his 60s with acute or convalescent COVID-19. The rearrangement links TRBV6-4 to TRBJ2-1, with 7 bases aligning to TRBD1. Sequenced input: peripheral blood. The CDR3 nucleotides are TGTGCCAGCAGTGTCTCGGCCGGGACAGTTATCAATGAGCAGTTCTTC. This encodes CASSVSAGTVINEQFF.